This T cell receptor beta chain was found in a study of blood T cell repertoires in COVID-19. Some clones are missing from TCRdb's copy, which holds only in-frame ones; the method was immunoSEQ multiplex PCR. Of 140,000 or so clones listed, 65% to 80% were seen once; the top ten hold roughly 15%. V was trimmed by 0 bases and J by 5 bases, leaving 14 bases between them. Germline lookup yields CDR1 SGHDT and CDR2 YYEEEE. CDR3 length: 15 amino acids. This receptor was taken from a man aged 50 to 59 with acute or convalescent COVID-19. Sample: peripheral blood. This chain joins TRBV5-6 and TRBJ1-1; the D gene is possibly TRBD1 (5 bases). CDR3 amino acids: CASSLVGRVGTEAFF. CDR3 sequence (DNA): TGTGCCAGCAGCTTGGTTGGCAGGGTGGGAACTGAAGCTTTCTTT. Filled out from reference TRBV5-6 and TRBJ1-1, the complete variable domain reads DAGVTQSPTHLIKTRGQQVTLRCSPKSGHDTVSWYQQALGQGPQFIFQYYEEEERQRGNFPDRFSGHQFPNYSSELNVNALLLGDSALYLCASSLVGRVGTEAFFGQGTRLTVV.